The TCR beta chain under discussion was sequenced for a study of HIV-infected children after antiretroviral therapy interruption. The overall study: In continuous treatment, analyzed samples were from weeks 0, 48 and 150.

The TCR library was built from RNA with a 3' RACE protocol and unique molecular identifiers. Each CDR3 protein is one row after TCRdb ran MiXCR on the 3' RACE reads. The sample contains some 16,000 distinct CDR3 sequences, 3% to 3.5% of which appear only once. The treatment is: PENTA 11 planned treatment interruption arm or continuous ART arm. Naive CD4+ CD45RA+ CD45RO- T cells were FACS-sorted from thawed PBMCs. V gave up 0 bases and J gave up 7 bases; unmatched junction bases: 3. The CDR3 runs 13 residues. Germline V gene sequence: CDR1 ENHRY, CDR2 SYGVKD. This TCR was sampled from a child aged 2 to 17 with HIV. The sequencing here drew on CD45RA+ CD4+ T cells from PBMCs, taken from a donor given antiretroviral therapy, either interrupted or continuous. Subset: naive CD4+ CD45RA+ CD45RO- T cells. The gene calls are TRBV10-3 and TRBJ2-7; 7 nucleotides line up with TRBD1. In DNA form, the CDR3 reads TGTGCCATCAGTGAGTCGGGACAGCCAGAGCAGTACTTC. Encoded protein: CAISESGQPEQYF.